This T cell receptor beta chain was retrieved from a study of blood T cell repertoires in COVID-19. On the study more broadly: Both acute and convalescent COVID-19 samples were obtained from the United States, Italy and Spain. PBMCs, B-cell-depleted T cells, or T cells were the source of the cDNA or gDNA that made up the material.

Trimming cost V 2 bases and J 0 bases, with 7 bases left between them. The germline V gene encodes CDR1 SEHNR and CDR2 FQNEAQ (reference sequence). The CDR3 spans 15 residues. TCRdb keeps only in-frame clones here, not all; method: immunoSEQ multiplex PCR. The table shows around 200,000 clones, with about 87% occurring only once. The genes are TRBV7-9 and TRBJ1-4; D unclear. The origin of this receptor is a man aged 40-55 years with active or convalescent COVID-19. Sequencing input: peripheral blood. The chain's CDR3 is CASSLSQSTNEKLFF. For the CDR3, the DNA is TGTGCCAGCAGCTTATCACAGTCAACTAATGAAAAACTGTTTTTT.